These 3 T cell receptor beta chains came from one sample sequenced in a study of cytomegalovirus exposure and HLA in healthy donors. Assay: immunoSEQ multiplex PCR; the TCRdb copy retains only in-frame clones and omits some. The sample records 150,000 to 180,000 clones, 70% to 90% being singletons. Material for sequencing was PBMCs. These receptors all stem from a young man in good health and CMV-seropositive.

This sequence joins TRBV7-9 and TRBJ2-1; D possibly corresponds to TRBD1 (5 bases). The germline V and J ends were trimmed by 0 bases and 10 bases, with 16 bases remaining between them. CDR1 is SEHNR and CDR2 is FQNEAQ in the germline V gene (reference sequence). CDR3 length equals 15 residues. This CDR3 is CASSLAQGIQGEQFF. DNA of the CDR3: TGTGCCAGCAGCTTAGCGCAGGGAATACAAGGGGAGCAGTTCTTC.

V gene TRBV27 combines with J gene TRBJ2-1, with 7 bases lining up with TRBD1. V lost 0 bases, J lost 4 bases, and 15 bases stayed unmatched. The CDR3 runs 19 residues. CDR1 and CDR2 from the germline V gene are MNHEY and SMNVEV (reference sequence). The CDR3 region is CASSLSGVPKGTAYNEQFF. DNA of the CDR3: TGTGCCAGCAGTTTATCCGGGGTGCCAAAGGGGACAGCTTACAATGAGCAGTTCTTC.

The J gene is TRBJ2-3, the V gene TRBV27, with 7 bases aligning to TRBD1. After removal of 5 bases from V and 0 bases from J, the junction contained 8 bases not matched to a gene. Per germline, CDR1 MNHEY and CDR2 SMNVEV (reference sequence). There are 16 residues in the CDR3. The CDR3 region has the DNA TGTGCCAGCAGTCCTGAGGGACAGTGGAGCACAGATACGCAGTATTTT. Its translation is CASSPEGQWSTDTQYF.